These T cell receptor beta chains were read from a single sample in a study of CD8 T cells in ankylosing spondylitis. TCRdb re-called the 5' RACE reads through MiXCR, storing one row per CDR3 protein. This table holds fewer than 400,000 distinct CDR3 sequences, 14% to 15% found once. Material: blood, either unsorted or a sorted T cell fraction (not recorded which). The receptors shown here come from a male donor with ankylosing spondylitis or in good health (not recorded which). The conserved cysteine and the conserved F or W are not part of the CDR3 here. A D gene is named only where the DNA matches it firmly.

V	J	D	CDR3
TRBV4-1	TRBJ2-4	TRBD2	ASSRGLAGGANIQY
TRBV5-1	TRBJ2-3	TRBD2	ASSLGASGKYTDTQY
TRBV12-3/TRBV12-4	TRBJ2-3	TRBD1	ASSPGQEPDTQY
TRBV29-1	TRBJ1-2	NA	SVDDISNGYT
TRBV4-1	TRBJ2-7	NA	ASSQGGQNSYEQY
TRBV29-1	TRBJ1-1	NA	SGGGKLNTVAF
TRBV20-1	TRBJ2-2	TRBD2	SARVRLAGGGNTGELF
TRBV5-1	TRBJ2-2	NA	ASSLESSRGGELF
TRBV12-3/TRBV12-4	TRBJ2-3	NA	ASLEAGRTDTQY
TRBV4-1	TRBJ2-7	NA	ASSQNTGSSLGEQY
TRBV5-1	TRBJ2-2	NA	ASSFSPVANTGELF
TRBV3-1	TRBJ1-2	NA	ASSQVYARFPNYGYT
TRBV27	TRBJ2-3	TRBD2	ASSSRVSGNYRTDTQY
TRBV12-3/TRBV12-4	TRBJ1-5	NA	ASSLEGSIYSNQPQH
TRBV29-1	TRBJ2-2	TRBD1	SVDTTGTGELF
TRBV5-1	TRBJ2-3	TRBD2	ASSSGLAGETDTQY
TRBV12-5	TRBJ1-1	NA	ASGLTGTEAF
TRBV7-9	TRBJ2-5	TRBD2	ASSLLREAPKETQY
TRBV5-1	TRBJ2-5	TRBD2	ASSLSGEGQETQY
TRBV6-5	TRBJ2-7	TRBD2	ASSYYSPSSGSVYEQY